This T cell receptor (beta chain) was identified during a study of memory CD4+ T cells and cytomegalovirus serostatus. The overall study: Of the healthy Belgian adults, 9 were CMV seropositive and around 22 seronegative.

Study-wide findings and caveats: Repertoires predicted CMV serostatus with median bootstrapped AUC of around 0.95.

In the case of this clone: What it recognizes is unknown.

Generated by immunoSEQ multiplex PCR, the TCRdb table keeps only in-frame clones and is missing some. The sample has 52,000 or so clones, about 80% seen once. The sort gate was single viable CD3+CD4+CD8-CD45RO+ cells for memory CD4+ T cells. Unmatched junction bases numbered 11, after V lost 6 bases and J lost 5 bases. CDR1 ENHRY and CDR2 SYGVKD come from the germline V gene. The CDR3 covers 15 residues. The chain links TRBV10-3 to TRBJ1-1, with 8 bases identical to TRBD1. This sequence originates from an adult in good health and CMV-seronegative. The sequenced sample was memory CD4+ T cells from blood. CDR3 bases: TGTGCCATCAGGGAACTAACAGGGGGGAAGACTGAAGCTTTCTTT. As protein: CAIRELTGGKTEAFF.